The sequence of this T cell receptor (beta chain) was determined in a study of T cell repertoires in cytomegalovirus infection (dated by TCRdb to 2018 to 2020). Notes on the research overall: The peptide stimulations were aimed at well-studied HLA-B-restricted epitopes as well as recently identified HLA-C-restricted CMV epitopes, whose presentation resists viral immunomodulation. Donor HLA type was relevant to the analysis, because carriage of CMV infection together with the matching HLA type was indicated by public TCR beta signatures. Overall results and qualifications from the work: Cumulative frequency of public TCR beta family members discriminated carriers of CMV infection plus the relevant HLA type in this cohort and an independent roughly 340-donor cohort. The ex vivo response was dominated by HLA-C-restricted CMV-specific TCR beta clonotypes, and the single most frequent clonotype in two of eight donors was supplied by these HLA-C-restricted clonotypes.

The CDR3, from cysteine to phenylalanine, totals 17 residues. The CDR3 DNA has 51 bases and is translated from base 1. V is cut by 5 bases and J by 0 bases, and the space between the germline ends is 15 bases. CDR1 and CDR2 are read off the germline V gene as SGHDT and YYEEEE. A few counts support this clonotype. No antigen is known for it. Base qualities are not recorded, but no much larger clone differs from it by a single base. What this sample's treatment or condition label stands for: in vitro stimulation with specific CMV peptide epitopes to enrich CMV-specific T cells. Reads for this sample came from an Illumina HiSeq 1500. TCRdb trimmed public reads at Q25 via fastp, called clones via MiXCR and kept in-frame beta chains. Every entry covers one CDR3 protein and lists the most common genes and DNA from its rows. In this sample the table shows approximately 910,000 distinct CDR3 sequences, less than 35% of which occur a single time. The ten largest clones represent around 15% of the sample.

Recombination connected TRBV5-6 to TRBJ1-6, with no D gene named confidently. This TCR derives from a human donor in good health (CMV status not recorded). Some clones in this sample may be carry-over from other donors' samples. Sequences were derived from cultured CD8+ T cells from PBMCs, sampled from culture after CMV antigen stimulation. The DNA is as follows: TGTGCCAGCAGTTCGTTGGTTCAGAGCTCCTATAATTCACCCCTCCACTTT. This is translated as CASSSLVQSSYNSPLHF.